The rows below give T cell receptor beta chains drawn from one sample of a study of control samples from healthy donors and cancer patients. Assay used: immunoSEQ multiplex PCR; TCRdb lists only in-frame clones, some missing. The sample lists tens of thousands of clones, less than 90% seen once, with approximately 7.6% in the top ten. Specimen: blood. These receptors all stem from an older woman in good health. Both conserved end residues are trimmed from each CDR3.

V	J	CDR3
TRBV2	TRBJ1-6	ASSEGGSENSPLH
TRBV6-1	TRBJ2-5	ASSELGEQETQY
TRBV18	TRBJ1-1	ASSPGLGTEAF
TRBV6-5	TRBJ1-2	ASSPGVRLNGYT
TRBV4-1	TRBJ1-2	ASSQAPVPTGVEGYT
TRBV28	TRBJ1-6	ASSRQQGSYNSPLH
TRBV6-5	TRBJ2-3	ASRLLAGGLDTQY
TRBV25-1	TRBJ1-5	ASSVRDSNQPQH
TRBV12-5	TRBJ2-5	ASGLPGEETQY
TRBV6-5	TRBJ1-4	ASSGVSGEKLF
TRBV28	TRBJ1-2	ASSEANYGYT
TRBV7-9	TRBJ1-1	ASSQPATGKTF
TRBV6-2/TRBV6-3	TRBJ2-3	ASSSGVTDTQY
TRBV5-8	TRBJ1-5	ASSRTGATSNQPQH
TRBV28	TRBJ1-2	ASSLDRNYGYT
TRBV19	TRBJ1-1	ASSIFSTEAF
TRBV25-1	TRBJ1-5	ASSGRQDHQPQH
TRBV30	TRBJ2-5	AWGTGPRRY
TRBV6-2/TRBV6-3	TRBJ2-7	ASSYVRGGYSYEQY
TRBV5-6	TRBJ1-4	ASSLGRKEKLF
TRBV2	TRBJ1-5	ASSLTGRDQPQH
TRBV6-5	TRBJ1-4	ASTLLSGGKLF
TRBV2	TRBJ2-1	ASTIQGADNEQF
TRBV3-1/TRBV3-2	TRBJ2-5	ASSPRDFGGTQY
TRBV7-3	TRBJ2-1	ASSLGLSGSNEQF
TRBV2	TRBJ1-1	ASGISTEAF
TRBV7-6	TRBJ2-1	ASSLGSGRTNNEQF
TRBV28	TRBJ2-3	ASSLGGGSTDTQY
TRBV6-6	TRBJ1-2	ASSRPGTGGWGYT
TRBV7-9	TRBJ2-1	ASSFNPREGSYNEQF
TRBV4-2	TRBJ2-5	ASSQGMETQY
TRBV15	TRBJ1-5	AISLRGSNQPQH
TRBV16	TRBJ2-3	ASSQGQGAVTDTQY
TRBV28	TRBJ1-5	ASRGNSNQPQH
TRBV19	TRBJ1-5	ASTTFGDSRQPQH
TRBV10-3	TRBJ1-2	AISEGTGNYGYT
TRBV6-6	TRBJ1-6	ASSTKASPLH